A selection of T cell receptor beta chains follows, all from one sample in a study of multiple sclerosis patients with progressive multifocal leukoencephalopathy. Using immunoSEQ multiplex PCR, the repertoire was profiled, and TCRdb retains in-frame clones only, with some absent. The profile covers approximately 30,000 clones, with 90% appearing a single time and approximately 1.4% taken by the ten largest. Sequences were derived from PBMCs, sampled from a patient treated with natalizumab. The receptor source for this set is a human donor with multiple sclerosis. The CDR3 runs from the conserved cysteine through the conserved F or W. The D gene is left open where the match is weak. Clone sizes are given selectively: once, few, many, or a class where the clone is expanded.

TRBV30,TRBD1,TRBJ2-3,.,TGTGCCTGGGACAGGGGGCGCAGGATAGATACGCAGTATTTT,CAWDRGRRIDTQYF
TRBV2,.,TRBJ1-3,.,TGTGCCAGCAGGTCCTCAGGAAACACCATATATTTT,CASRSSGNTIYF
TRBV2,.,TRBJ1-2,.,TGTGCCAGCAGCGTCGGGCCTGGCTACACCTTC,CASSVGPGYTF
TRBV6-6,TRBD1,TRBJ2-5,.,TGTGCCAGCAGTTCCGGACAGGGGAGGGAGACCCAGTACTTC,CASSSGQGRETQYF
TRBV7-2,.,TRBJ2-2,.,TGTGCCAGCAGCTTAGGGCAGACGAACACCGGGGAGCTGTTTTTT,CASSLGQTNTGELFF
TRBV27,.,TRBJ1-6,.,TGTGCCAGCAGTTTATGGGACGGAAAGAGGAATTCACCCCTCCACTTT,CASSLWDGKRNSPLHF
TRBV7-6,TRBD2,TRBJ2-3,.,TGTGCCAGCAGCTTAGCGGCGCGGTTACTAGCGGGGGCCCACGATACGCAGTATTTT,CASSLAARLLAGAHDTQYF
TRBV5-1,.,TRBJ2-1,.,TGCGCCAGCAGCGGGGGGAACTCCTACAATGAGCAGTTCTTC,CASSGGNSYNEQFF
TRBV7-3,.,TRBJ1-1,.,TGTGCCAGCAGCATCACTTACCTGGACACTGAAGCTTTCTTT,CASSITYLDTEAFF
TRBV19,.,TRBJ1-5,.,TGTGCCAGTAGTCCGAGGCGGGGGGTCTCTAGCAATCAGCCCCAGCATTTT,CASSPRRGVSSNQPQHF
TRBV5-1,TRBD2,TRBJ2-3,.,TGCGCCAGCAGCGGGCGGGGGACTAGCACAGATACGCAGTATTTT,CASSGRGTSTDTQYF
TRBV10-1,.,TRBJ1-2,.,TGCGCCAGGTTCCGGGACATCTACCACCCGAACTATGGCTACACCTTC,CARFRDIYHPNYGYTF
TRBV29-1,TRBD1,TRBJ2-6,.,TGCAGCGTTGATCAGGGGGAATCTGGGGCCAACGTCCTGACTTTC,CSVDQGESGANVLTF
TRBV6-1,.,TRBJ1-3,.,TGTGCCAGCAGTGAAAAGGGTTATGGAAACACCATATATTTT,CASSEKGYGNTIYF
TRBV7-9,.,TRBJ1-1,.,TGTGCCAGCAGCTACCCTGGGGGGACGAACACTGAAGCTTTCTTT,CASSYPGGTNTEAFF
TRBV5-6,.,TRBJ2-3,once,TGTGCCAGCAGCCCTAGGGGCAGGGAAGCAGATACGCAGTATTTT,CASSPRGREADTQYF
TRBV11-1,.,TRBJ1-2,.,TGTGCCAGCAGCTTAAATTTGGTCGAAGGCTACACCTTC,CASSLNLVEGYTF
TRBV27,TRBD2,TRBJ2-3,.,TGTGCCAGCTCCGGACTAGCGTCTTCCGATACGCAGTATTTT,CASSGLASSDTQYF
TRBV14,.,TRBJ2-7,.,TGTGCCAGCAGCTACGGGTTCCCGCCGGAGCAGTACTTC,CASSYGFPPEQYF
TRBV18,TRBD2,TRBJ2-4,.,TGTGCCAGCTCACCCGTACTAGCGGGGGGGCCGACGAAAAACATTCAGTACTTC,CASSPVLAGGPTKNIQYF
TRBV4-1,.,TRBJ1-5,.,TGCGCCAGCAGCCACGGGCCGTTGGCAGGGAGCAATCAGCCCCAGCATTTT,CASSHGPLAGSNQPQHF
TRBV10-1,.,TRBJ2-7,.,TGCGCCAGCAGTGAAAATTGGCAGGGTTACGAGCAGTACTTC,CASSENWQGYEQYF
TRBV29-1,.,TRBJ1-1,.,TGCAGCGTTGAAGATCGTGGGACCTCTGAAGCTTTCTTT,CSVEDRGTSEAFF
TRBV7-9,.,TRBJ1-1,.,TGTGCCAGCACCGGGGGACCTGAAGCTTTCTTT,CASTGGPEAFF
TRBV20-1,.,TRBJ1-2,.,TGCAGTGCTCCTCAGGGTTCTGGCTACACCTTC,CSAPQGSGYTF
TRBV4-1,TRBD2,TRBJ2-2,few,TGCGCCAGCAGCCCCCGGGGGGGCCCGAACACCGGGGAGCTGTTTTTT,CASSPRGGPNTGELFF
TRBV4-1,TRBD1,TRBJ1-6,once,TGCGCCAGCAGCCCCCCGACAGGGAATTCACCCCTCCACTTT,CASSPPTGNSPLHF
TRBV21-1,.,TRBJ1-1,once,TGTGCCAGCAGCAAAGTAAGACGGGACAGGGGGCGCCGGGGCCGCACTGAAGCTTTCTTT,CASSKVRRDRGRRGRTEAFF
TRBV15,.,TRBJ2-3,.,TGTGCCACCAGCGTAGACCACCGGGACGTCGGGCAGTATTTT,CATSVDHRDVGQYF
TRBV27,TRBD2,TRBJ2-3,.,TGTGCCAGCAGTTTCGGGGGGGGCACAGATACGCAGTATTTT,CASSFGGGTDTQYF
TRBV2,TRBD2,TRBJ2-7,once,TGTGCCAGCAGTGAAGAGCTAGCGGGGTCCTACGAGCAGTACTTC,CASSEELAGSYEQYF
TRBV10-3,TRBD2,TRBJ2-1,.,TGTGCCATCAGGGTGACTAGCGGGGGGAGCAATGAGCAGTTCTTC,CAIRVTSGGSNEQFF
TRBV18,.,TRBJ1-2,.,TGTGCCAGCTCACCCCAGGGCTCTGGCTACACCTTC,CASSPQGSGYTF
TRBV7-9,.,TRBJ2-3,.,TGTGCCAGCAGCCCCGCGGGCGGCCGAAGCACAGATACGCAGTATTTT,CASSPAGGRSTDTQYF
TRBV5-8,.,TRBJ1-1,.,TGTGCCAGCAGCTTGGCCGACTTCATGAACACTGAAGCTTTCTTT,CASSLADFMNTEAFF
TRBV21-1,.,TRBJ2-1,.,TGTGCCAGCAGCAAAGCTAGGGACAGGGGGCAAGGTGAGCAGTTCTTC,CASSKARDRGQGEQFF